The clone carrying this T cell receptor (beta chain) was picked up one time. Germline V gene data show CDR1 as LGHNA and CDR2 as YNFKEQ. The CDR3 runs 13 residues. V lost 3 bases to trimming and J lost 1 base, with 6 bases between them. This sample stems from a study of T cell responses to AZD1222 COVID-19 vaccine. The protocol was immunoSEQ multiplex PCR, while the TCRdb copy is restricted to in-frame clones and leaves out a portion. There are about 180,000 clones in the sample; 91% occur only once, and approximately 1.9% lies in the top ten. The chain recombines TRBV4-2 with TRBJ1-1; TRBD1 might be the D (6 bases). The material was peripheral blood, obtained on day 0 of AZD1222 vaccination. The sequence derives from an adult in good health. Written as DNA, the CDR3 is TGTGCCAGCAGCCACAGGGGGAACACTGAAGCTTTCTTT. Translated: CASSHRGNTEAFF.